One and the same sample provided the 27 T cell receptor beta chains below, sequenced in a study of T cell repertoires in cytomegalovirus infection. Their antigens are not known. TCRdb called the reads again in MiXCR, with one record for every CDR3 protein. The sample has some 700,000 distinct CDR3 sequences; around 31% are singletons. The sequencing used cultured PBMCs, collected from culture after CMV antigen stimulation. The source of these receptors is a human donor in good health (CMV status not recorded). Some clones in this sample may be carry-over from other donors' samples.

The chain carries TRBV4-3 and TRBJ1-1; 9 bases match TRBD1. The CDR3 loop spans 19 amino acids. Germline CDR1 and CDR2: LGHNA and YSLEER. Trimming cost V 2 bases and J 2 bases; bases outside gene matches: 15. CDR3 loop: CASSQYVHGTGFHNTEAFF. The CDR3 nucleotides are TGCGCCAGCAGCCAATACGTACACGGGACAGGGTTCCACAACACTGAAGCTTTCTTT.

V usage is TRBV4-1 and J usage is TRBJ1-2, with 10 bases lining up with TRBD1. This CDR3 region has 14 residues. The ends lost 1 base at V and 7 bases at J; junction bases unmatched: 3. CDR1 is MGHRA, CDR2 YSYEKL, per germline. The chain's CDR3 is CASSQVGQGIGYTF. The CDR3 DNA reads TGCGCCAGCAGCCAAGTGGGACAGGGGATTGGCTACACCTTC.

The chain employs TRBV5-1 and TRBJ2-5, with TRBD1 as a possible D gene (6 bases). The CDR3 has 12 amino acids. In germline, CDR1 is SGHRS, CDR2 YFSETQ. V was cut by 9 bases and J by 0 bases, with 9 bases left in between. For the CDR3, the DNA is TGCGCCACCCGGGACAACCAAGAGACCCAGTACTTC. This codes for CATRDNQETQYF.

J is TRBJ1-5 and V is TRBV2; D possibly corresponds to TRBD1 (5 bases). The V end lost 6 bases, the J end lost 0 bases, and 12 bases lay between the germline ends. This CDR3 contains 15 residues. Germline-derived CDR1 and CDR2 are SNHLY and FYNNEI. The CDR3, as DNA: TGTGCCAGCAGGGCCACAGGATATAGCAATCAGCCCCAGCATTTT. This codes for CASRATGYSNQPQHF.

CDR3 protein: CASSSAGGQWNEQFF. In DNA form, the CDR3 reads TGTGCCAGCAGTTCAGCGGGGGGGCAGTGGAATGAGCAGTTCTTC. The rearrangement joins TRBV6-6 to TRBJ2-1; 10 bases line up with TRBD2. CDR1 is MNHNY and CDR2 is SVGAGI in the germline V gene (reference sequence). The CDR3 has 15 amino acids. With 4 bases clipped from V and 7 bases from J, the junction kept 7 bases outside the gene matches.

The chain joins TRBV28 to TRBJ2-7, with D possibly TRBD2 on 5 matching bases. Germline V gives CDR1 MDHEN, CDR2 SYDVKM. The CDR3 spans 14 residues. Between the trimmed V and J ends, which lost 2 bases and 3 bases, there was a span of 11 bases. Here the CDR3 reads CASSLPGYGYEQYF. CDR3 nucleotides: TGTGCCAGCAGTTTACCGGGGTACGGCTACGAGCAGTACTTC.

This clonotype was counted ten times or more. The chain employs TRBV7-2 and TRBJ2-3, with D hard to call. CDR3 length: 15 amino acids. The germline V gene has CDR1 SGHTA and CDR2 FQGNSA. The germline V and J ends were trimmed by 5 bases and 2 bases, with 14 bases remaining between them. The CDR3 sequence is CASSLGGALTDTQYF. CDR3 DNA sequence: TGTGCCAGCAGCCTCGGTGGAGCCCTCACAGATACGCAGTATTTT.

The chain has TRBV30 and TRBJ2-5; 7 bases are a match to TRBD2. Trimming cost V 0 bases and J 4 bases; bases outside gene matches: 5. Germline assignment: CDR1 GTSNPN and CDR2 SVGIG (reference sequence). The CDR3 extends over 14 amino acids. The CDR3 DNA follows: TGTGCCTGGAGTGTAATGGCGGGAGTAGAGACCCAGTACTTC. It translates to CAWSVMAGVETQYF.

The rearrangement joins TRBV7-8 to TRBJ2-2; maybe TRBD2 (5 bases). This CDR3 spans 19 amino acids. V was trimmed by 2 bases and J by 0 bases, leaving 19 bases between them. Germline CDR1 SGHVS, CDR2 FQNEAQ. The CDR3: CASSLTRSSGIPNTGELFF. CDR3 coding DNA: TGTGCCAGCAGCTTAACCAGAAGCTCCGGGATACCGAACACCGGGGAGCTGTTTTTT.

This clonotype was counted many times. V gene TRBV7-2 combines with J gene TRBJ1-5; no definite D call. The CDR3 runs to 12 residues. V gave up 5 bases and J gave up 4 bases, with 6 bases separating them. Per germline, CDR1 SGHTA and CDR2 FQGNSA. The DNA of the CDR3 is TGTGCCAGCAGCCCCGAGAATCAGCCCCAGCATTTT. This translates into CASSPENQPQHF.

The chain joins TRBV7-8 to TRBJ2-7; unclear D gene. The germline gives CDR1 SGHVS, CDR2 FQNEAQ. V lost 0 bases and J 3 bases, leaving 9 bases between the germline ends. The CDR3 has 14 residues. CDR3 nucleotide sequence: TGTGCCAGCAGCTTAGCGCGACACCACTACGAGCAGTACTTC. Protein product: CASSLARHHYEQYF.

The rearrangement uses TRBV6-6 and TRBJ1-2, with 8 bases aligning to TRBD1. The ends lost 7 bases at V and 5 bases at J; junction bases unmatched: 3. Per germline, CDR1 MNHNY and CDR2 SVGAGI (reference sequence). The CDR3 has 12 amino acids. Here the CDR3 reads CASNQGAYGYTF. The DNA of the CDR3 is TGTGCCAGCAACCAGGGGGCTTATGGCTACACCTTC.

The chain links TRBV5-4 to TRBJ2-5, with 7 bases lining up with TRBD1. Germline V gene lookup returns CDR1 SGHNT and CDR2 YYREEE (reference sequence). The CDR3 is 14 residues long. V lost 4 bases, J lost 4 bases, and 7 bases stayed unmatched. The CDR3 here is CASSQTTGPETQYF. In nucleotides, the CDR3 is TGTGCCAGCAGCCAAACGACAGGGCCAGAGACCCAGTACTTC. The complete variable domain, with remaining parts taken from reference TRBV5-4 and TRBJ2-5, reads ETGVTQSPTHLIKTRGQQVTLRCSSQSGHNTVSWYQQALGQGPQFIFQYYREEENGRGNFPPRFSGLQFPNYSSELNVNALELDDSALYLCASSQTTGPETQYFGPGTRLLVL.

The V gene is TRBV6-6, the J gene TRBJ2-1; 8 bases match TRBD2. Trimming removed 5 bases from V and 4 bases from J; junction bases left unmatched: 7. Germline CDR1 is MNHNY and CDR2 is SVGAGI (reference sequence). The CDR3 loop spans 15 amino acids. The CDR3: CASSDLRGVYNEQFF. In DNA, the CDR3 is TGTGCCAGCAGTGACTTGCGGGGGGTATACAATGAGCAGTTCTTC.

The CDR3 DNA sequence: TGTGCCAGCACCACCCCGGCAATAGGGGTAAAACTGTTTTTT. As protein: CASTTPAIGVKLFF. The V gene is TRBV6-1, the J gene TRBJ1-4, with a tentative D call TRBD1 (5 bases). The CDR3 runs 14 residues. Deletions cut 7 bases from V and 10 bases from J, with 19 bases between. From germline, CDR1 is MNHNS and CDR2 SASEGT.

This clonotype was recorded a few times. The chain recombines TRBV15 with TRBJ2-3; D is undetermined. CDR3 length: 12 residues. Trimming stripped 2 bases from V and 3 bases from J, with 3 bases between. CDR1 and CDR2 (germline): LNHNV, YYDKDF (reference sequence). The chain's CDR3 is CATSRLTDTQYF. The CDR3 bases are TGTGCCACCAGCAGATTGACAGATACGCAGTATTTT. Based on the CDR3 plus reference TRBV15 and TRBJ2-3, the full variable domain is DAMVIQNPRYQVTQFGKPVTLSCSQTLNHNVMYWYQQKSSQAPKLLFHYYDKDFNNEADTPDNFQSRRPNTSFCFLDIRSPGLGDTAMYLCATSRLTDTQYFGPGTRLTVL.

The chain is built from TRBV28 and TRBJ1-6; D not resolved. V dropped 6 bases and J dropped 8 bases, with 8 bases sitting between them. The CDR3 sequence is 12 residues long. Germline V CDR1 and CDR2: MDHEN, SYDVKM. The CDR3 loop reads CASSSPHSPLHF. The DNA of the CDR3 is TGTGCCAGCAGCTCCCCCCATTCACCCCTCCACTTT.

This chain connects TRBV20-1 to TRBJ2-5; 7 positions agree with TRBD2. Germline CDR1 is DFQATT and CDR2 is SNEGSKA (reference sequence). The CDR3 is 14 residues long. J lost 5 bases, V lost 6 bases, and 12 bases had no gene match. The CDR3 DNA reads as TGCAGTGCGACCCTTGGGGGGGTGGGGGAGACCCAGTACTTC. It codes for CSATLGGVGETQYF.

This sequence joins TRBV12-3 or TRBV12-4 and TRBJ1-3; no clear D. The CDR3 is 12 residues long. The ends were cut back, 2 bases at V and 7 bases at J, with 6 bases in the middle. The CDR3: CASSLFRNTIYF. The CDR3 nucleotides are TGTGCCAGCAGTTTATTCCGGAACACCATATATTTT.

This clonotype appeared many times. V is TRBV7-2 and J is TRBJ2-3; D gene uncertain. The germline V gene encodes CDR1 SGHTA and CDR2 FQGNSA. V was pared by 5 bases and J by 0 bases, with 12 bases between. CDR3 length: 15 residues. This chain's CDR3 is CASSRMSASTDTQYF. In DNA, the CDR3 is TGTGCCAGCAGCCGAATGTCGGCTAGCACAGATACGCAGTATTTT.

This clonotype was counted only a few times. V and J are TRBV20-1 and TRBJ2-5; D possibly matches TRBD1 or TRBD2 (6 bases each). V lost 0 bases, J lost 5 bases, and 13 bases lay in between. In germline, CDR1 is DFQATT, CDR2 SNEGSKA (reference sequence). CDR3 length: 14 amino acids. CDR3 bases: TGCAGTGCTAGAGATCGGGGGCCCGGGGAGACCCAGTACTTC. This sequence encodes CSARDRGPGETQYF.

The genes are TRBV20-1 and TRBJ1-5; 8 bases map to TRBD1. CDR1 and CDR2 (germline): DFQATT, SNEGSKA (reference sequence). CDR3 length: 18 residues. V dropped 6 bases and J dropped 2; count of bases not matched to a gene: 18. CDR3 DNA: TGCAGTGCAATCCTTTTTGGACAGGGTTCTGGACGCAATCAGCCCCAGCATTTT. Translated: CSAILFGQGSGRNQPQHF.

This clonotype has just a few counts. The chain couples TRBV7-9 to TRBJ2-5; D is ambiguous. Germline CDR1 reads SEHNR; CDR2 reads FQNEAQ (reference sequence). Trimming stripped 5 bases from V and 5 bases from J, with 9 bases between. The CDR3 extends over 12 amino acids. The CDR3 here is CASSPTTETQYF. The CDR3 region has the DNA TGTGCCAGCAGCCCCACTACGGAGACCCAGTACTTC.

The chain couples TRBV7-8 to TRBJ2-7; D is ambiguous. This CDR3 spans 17 amino acids. With 5 bases removed from V and 4 bases from J, the gap between germline ends came to 24 bases. Germline CDR1 and CDR2: SGHVS and FQNEAQ. CDR3 bases: TGTGCCAGCAGCCCTCCCCGCCAAGGGTCCCCCTTTTACGAGCAGTACTTC. Encoded protein: CASSPPRQGSPFYEQYF.

This clonotype came up a few times. V is TRBV7-2 and J is TRBJ2-7; the D is unclear. CDR1 and CDR2 (germline): SGHTA, FQGNSA. The CDR3 spans 15 residues. The ends were cut back, 1 base at V and 2 bases at J, with 12 bases in the middle. Here the CDR3 DNA reads TGTGCCAGCAGCTTAGTTGGCGCGGCTGCCTACGAGCAGTACTTC. Its translation is CASSLVGAAAYEQYF.

This clonotype was detected only a few times. The junction shows a germline mismatch at one end, possibly a read error. V and J are TRBV7-2 and TRBJ2-7, with TRBD2 identical over 7 bases. CDR1 is SGHTA and CDR2 is FQGNSA in the germline V gene. The CDR3 extends over 13 amino acids. The CDR3 region is CASSLAAGNEQYF. The CDR3 region has the DNA TGTGCCAGCAGCCTAGCAGCGGGGAACGAGCAGTACTTC.

The chain couples TRBV7-6 to TRBJ2-5, with 10 bases aligning to TRBD1. The V gene end was trimmed by 5 bases and the J gene end by 6 bases; junction bases not matched to a gene: 12. The CDR3 is 16 residues long. The V gene's germline CDR1 is SGHVS and CDR2 FNYEAQ. CDR3 DNA sequence: TGTGCCAGCAGCCCGGGGAGGGGACAGGGGAGGCAGACCCAGTACTTC. It yields the protein CASSPGRGQGRQTQYF.